This T cell receptor beta chain was found in a study of T-cell reconstitution after alpha-beta-depleted transplantation in children. This clonotype was seen at least ten times. What it binds is unknown. Study conclusions and caveats: Surviving recipient T cells and thymic progenitors accounted for the high day-60 TCRbeta diversity observed in some patients. Newly produced T cells mostly provided counts and TCRbeta diversity after one year, as hyperexpanded clones declined. About two months after transplant, alpha-beta T cells reportedly came from several hundred expanded graft clones.

Unique molecular identifiers were used in preparing the TCRbeta library. TCRdb re-derived calls from the PCR reads in MiXCR, one entry per CDR3 protein. The data show over 200,000 distinct CDR3 sequences, with around 9.2% seen just once and 35% to 45% held by the top ten. The trim removed 2 bases at V and 5 bases at J, leaving 0 bases unmatched. The length of the CDR3 is 14 residues. Germline V gives CDR1 SGHRS, CDR2 YFSETQ. The source was PBMCs, mostly from graft donor cells, collected 360 days after TCRalphabeta/CD19-depleted stem cell transplant. This sequence originates from a male patient aged 2 to 9 who had a stem cell transplant for acute myeloid leukemia, so the T cells may come from the graft donor. The rearrangement links TRBV5-1 to TRBJ2-2; 10 nucleotides agree with TRBD2. Here the CDR3 DNA reads TGCGCCAGCAGCTTTAGCGGGGGGACCGGGGAGCTGTTTTTT. This codes for CASSFSGGTGELFF.